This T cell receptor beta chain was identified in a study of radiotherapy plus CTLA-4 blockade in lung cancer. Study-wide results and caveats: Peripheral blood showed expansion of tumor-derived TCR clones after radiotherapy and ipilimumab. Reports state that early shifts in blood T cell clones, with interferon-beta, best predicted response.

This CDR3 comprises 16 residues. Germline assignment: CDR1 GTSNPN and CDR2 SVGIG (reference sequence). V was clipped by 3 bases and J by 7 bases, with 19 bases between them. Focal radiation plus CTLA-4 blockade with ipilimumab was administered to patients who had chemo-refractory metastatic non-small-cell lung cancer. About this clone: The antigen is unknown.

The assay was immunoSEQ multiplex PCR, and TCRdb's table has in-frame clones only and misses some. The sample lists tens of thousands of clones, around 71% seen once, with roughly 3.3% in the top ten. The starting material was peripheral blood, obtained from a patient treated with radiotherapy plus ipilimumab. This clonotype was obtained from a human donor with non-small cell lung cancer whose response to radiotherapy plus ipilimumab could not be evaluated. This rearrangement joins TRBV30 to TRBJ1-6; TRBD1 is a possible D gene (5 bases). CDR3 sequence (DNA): TGTGCCTGGAGATCGAGCCGACACGGGGGGAATTCACCCCTCCACTTT. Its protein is CAWRSSRHGGNSPLHF.